This passage covers 32 T cell receptor beta chains from one sample sequenced in a study of cytomegalovirus exposure and HLA in healthy donors. Both 60 Vbeta primers and 13 Jbeta primers went into the PCR. The data were produced by immunoSEQ multiplex PCR, yet TCRdb's version contains in-frame clones alone and is incomplete. The sample has almost 200,000 clones, approximately 79% seen once; the top ten hold roughly 4.5%. The material sequenced was PBMCs. These TCRs come from a woman in her thirties in good health and CMV-seropositive.

V is TRBV7-9 and J is TRBJ2-7; the D is unclear. There are 13 residues in the CDR3. CDR1 is SEHNR and CDR2 is FQNEAQ in the germline V gene (reference sequence). Trimming took off 5 bases at V and 6 bases at J, with 14 bases between the two ends. CDR3 protein: CASSPSTPGEQYF. DNA of the CDR3: TGTGCCAGCAGCCCTAGTACTCCTGGCGAGCAGTACTTC.

The V gene is TRBV14, the J gene TRBJ1-1; TRBD1 might be the D (6 bases). Trimming stripped 0 bases from V and 0 bases from J, with 8 bases between. The germline gives CDR1 SGHDN, CDR2 FVKESK. The CDR3 runs 15 residues. The CDR3 region is CASSQDWGLNTEAFF. The CDR3 DNA follows: TGTGCCAGCAGCCAAGATTGGGGGCTGAACACTGAAGCTTTCTTT.

This clone was seen only a few times. This chain joins TRBV11-2 and TRBJ2-7; the match to TRBD2 covers 7 bases. V shed 2 bases and J 5 bases; nucleotides not matched to a gene: 6. Germline V lookup: CDR1 SGHAT, CDR2 FQNNGV. The CDR3 has 14 amino acids. The CDR3 sequence: CASSLNLAGDEQYF. CDR3 bases: TGTGCCAGCAGCTTAAATCTGGCGGGAGACGAGCAGTACTTC.

The CDR3 is CASSPQTGLGTEAFF. CDR3 DNA: TGTGCCAGCAGCCCCCAGACAGGCCTGGGCACTGAAGCTTTCTTT. The chain couples TRBV11-2 to TRBJ1-1; D perhaps matches TRBD1 (6 bases). The CDR3 is 15 residues long. Deletions cut 5 bases from V and 4 bases from J, with 17 bases between. Germline CDR1 and CDR2: SGHAT and FQNNGV.

The chain links TRBV6-5 to TRBJ2-7; 14 bases map to TRBD2. Germline V gene data show CDR1 as MNHEY and CDR2 as SVGAGI. The CDR3 loop spans 15 amino acids. V shed 7 bases, J shed 2 bases, and the junction held 4 bases outside the gene matches. The CDR3 sequence: CASKRGLAGAYEQYF. CDR3 coding DNA: TGTGCCAGCAAAAGGGGACTAGCGGGAGCCTACGAGCAGTACTTC.

The chain uses TRBV6-1 and TRBJ2-7, with D uncertain. Germline V CDR1 and CDR2: MNHNS, SASEGT. The CDR3 length is 13 residues. With 2 bases removed from V and 3 bases from J, the gap between germline ends came to 8 bases. CDR3 DNA sequence: TGTGCCAGCAGTGAACAGCGCGACTACGAGCAGTACTTC. This encodes CASSEQRDYEQYF.

This chain uses TRBV29-1 with TRBJ1-1; D gene unclear. This CDR3 contains 15 residues. Germline loops: CDR1 SQVTM, CDR2 ANQGSEA. The V end lost 3 bases, the J end lost 0 bases, and 14 bases lay between the germline ends. The CDR3 region has the DNA TGCAGCGTTGACGACTCCCGGTTCATGAACACTGAAGCTTTCTTT. The encoded protein is CSVDDSRFMNTEAFF.

The chain links TRBV7-2 to TRBJ2-7; 9 bases line up with TRBD2. Germline V CDR1 and CDR2: SGHTA, FQGNSA. The CDR3 sequence is 15 residues long. J lost 4 bases, V lost 5 bases, and 9 bases had no gene match. The CDR3 protein is CASSHPRSGGYEQYF. CDR3 bases: TGTGCCAGCAGCCACCCAAGGAGCGGGGGGTACGAGCAGTACTTC.

In this sample, this clone turned up once. CDR3 coding DNA: TGTGCCAGTAGTATATCCGGGACAATAAACACTGAAGCTTTCTTT. Amino acids: CASSISGTINTEAFF. This chain joins TRBV19 and TRBJ1-1, with a weak D call TRBD1 (6 bases). The V and J ends lost 2 bases and 2 bases respectively, with 12 bases between them. Looked up from germline, CDR1 is LNHDA and CDR2 is SQIVND (reference sequence). This CDR3 region has 15 residues.

V and J are TRBV5-6 and TRBJ2-5, with a possible D match to TRBD1 (6 bases). CDR1 and CDR2 from the germline V gene are SGHDT and YYEEEE. This CDR3 comprises 14 residues. Trimming removed 1 base from V and 2 bases from J, with 9 bases in between. The CDR3, as DNA: TGTGCCAGCAGCTTGTGGACAGCTCAAGAGACCCAGTACTTC. Its translation: CASSLWTAQETQYF. Variable domain in full (rest from reference TRBV5-6 and TRBJ2-5): DAGVTQSPTHLIKTRGQQVTLRCSPKSGHDTVSWYQQALGQGPQFIFQYYEEEERQRGNFPDRFSGHQFPNYSSELNVNALLLGDSALYLCASSLWTAQETQYFGPGTRLLVL.

In its sample, this clone was seen a few times. The V and J genes are TRBV25-1 and TRBJ2-3; 7 nucleotides agree with TRBD1. The length of the CDR3 is 17 residues. Germline V gives CDR1 MGHDK, CDR2 SYGVNS. V lost 0 bases to trimming and J lost 4 bases; unmatched junction nucleotides: 10. The CDR3 protein is CASSEYLTGETPDTQYF. DNA of the CDR3: TGTGCCAGCAGTGAATATCTCACAGGGGAAACTCCAGATACGCAGTATTTT.

V usage is TRBV11-2 and J usage is TRBJ2-1; TRBD1 is a possible D gene (6 bases). Trimming removed 4 bases from V and 7 bases from J, with 8 bases in between. CDR1 is SGHAT, CDR2 FQNNGV, per germline. This CDR3 region has 12 residues. The CDR3, as DNA: TGTGCCAGCAGCTCCCAGGGGAATGAGCAGTTCTTC. Protein: CASSSQGNEQFF.

The CDR3: CASSLRTGLQETQYF. The CDR3 DNA follows: TGTGCCAGCAGTTTAAGGACAGGACTCCAAGAGACCCAGTACTTC. The rearrangement joins TRBV27 to TRBJ2-5; 7 bases map to TRBD1. This CDR3 contains 15 residues. With 2 bases clipped from V and 1 base from J, the junction kept 4 bases outside the gene matches. The germline gives CDR1 MNHEY, CDR2 SMNVEV (reference sequence).

The chain combines TRBV19 with TRBJ2-2; D call uncertain. The CDR3 has 13 residues. CDR1 and CDR2 (germline): LNHDA, SQIVND (reference sequence). V lost 5 bases and J 9 bases, leaving 13 bases between the germline ends. CDR3: CASSPQGGRELFF. In DNA, the CDR3 is TGTGCCAGTAGTCCTCAAGGCGGCCGGGAGCTGTTTTTT.

V gene TRBV27 combines with J gene TRBJ1-2; 7 nucleotides match TRBD1. Germline CDR1 MNHEY, CDR2 SMNVEV (reference sequence). V shed 5 bases, J shed 4 bases, and the junction held 4 bases outside the gene matches. The CDR3 runs 13 residues. As DNA, the CDR3 is TGTGCCAGCAGTCCCGACAGGGCCTATGGCTACACCTTC. This sequence encodes CASSPDRAYGYTF.

This rearrangement joins TRBV7-2 to TRBJ1-3; TRBD1 might be the D (5 bases). Trimming left V 6 bases short and J 0 bases short, with 15 bases between. There are 16 residues in the CDR3. Germline V gene sequence: CDR1 SGHTA, CDR2 FQGNSA. CDR3 sequence: CASSPGPGPSGNTIYF. The CDR3, as DNA: TGTGCCAGCAGTCCCGGGCCAGGGCCCTCTGGAAACACCATATATTTT.

The chain is built from TRBV18 and TRBJ1-1; the match to TRBD1 covers 12 bases. CDR3 length: 20 amino acids. CDR1 and CDR2 (germline): KGHSH, LQKENI. Trimming at V came to 1 base and at J to 4 bases, leaving 16 bases not matched to a gene. DNA for the CDR3: TGTGCCAGCTCACCACTCTTAGGGACAGGGGGCGTCGGCGGTACCACTGAAGCTTTCTTT. It specifies CASSPLLGTGGVGGTTEAFF. The full variable domain, with the rest looked up from reference TRBV18 and TRBJ1-1, is NAGVMQNPRHLVRRRGQEARLRCSPMKGHSHVYWYRQLPEEGLKFMVYLQKENIIDESGMPKERFSAEFPKEGPSILRIQQVVRGDSAAYFCASSPLLGTGGVGGTTEAFFGQGTRLTVV.

The chain couples TRBV27 to TRBJ1-6, with unresolved D. The CDR3 sequence is 13 residues long. Trimming left V 5 bases short and J 10 bases short, with 12 bases between. From germline, CDR1 is MNHEY and CDR2 SMNVEV (reference sequence). CDR3 amino acids: CASSPAEGSPLHF. The CDR3 nucleotides are TGTGCCAGCAGTCCCGCGGAAGGATCACCCCTCCACTTT.

The V gene is TRBV7-2, the J gene TRBJ1-1; TRBD1 matches 7 bases. In germline, CDR1 is SGHTA, CDR2 FQGNSA. Trimming took 1 base from V and 0 from J; bases not matched to a gene: 11. The CDR3 totals 18 residues. The CDR3 nucleotides are TGTGCCAGCAGCTTAGATATTAAGGACAGGACAATGAACACTGAAGCTTTCTTT. Amino acid sequence: CASSLDIKDRTMNTEAFF.

CDR3 coding DNA: TGTGCCAGCAGCCCACAGGGGGGACAGGGAATTGGCTACACCTTC. Translated: CASSPQGGQGIGYTF. The chain links TRBV7-2 to TRBJ1-2, with 9 bases matching TRBD1. Unmatched junction bases numbered 11, after V lost 5 bases and J lost 7 bases. Germline values: CDR1 SGHTA, CDR2 FQGNSA. This CDR3 is built from 15 residues.

This sequence joins TRBV9 and TRBJ1-1; a weak D match, TRBD1 (6 bases). The V end lost 3 bases, the J end lost 4 bases, and 13 bases lay between the germline ends. This CDR3 region has 14 residues. Germline CDR1 and CDR2: SGDLS and YYNGEE. The CDR3 sequence is CASSGSKGVTEAFF. The DNA for the CDR3 is TGTGCCAGCAGCGGATCGAAGGGGGTCACTGAAGCTTTCTTT.

This chain uses TRBV6-5 with TRBJ1-2; D is perhaps TRBD1 (5 bases). The germline V gene encodes CDR1 MNHEY and CDR2 SVGAGI. Trimming left V 4 bases short and J 8 bases short, with 17 bases between. The CDR3 consists of 14 residues. The CDR3 DNA follows: TGTGCCAGCAGTTCGGGGGACGGAGCGTGGGGCTACACCTTC. It translates to CASSSGDGAWGYTF.

This chain joins TRBV11-2 and TRBJ1-3; weak D call: TRBD1 (6 bases). V shed 5 bases and J shed 3 bases, with 14 bases lying between them. The CDR3 contains 15 residues. The germline CDR1 and CDR2 sequences are SGHAT and FQNNGV. CDR3 sequence: CASSPLQGNGNTIYF. The CDR3 bases are TGTGCCAGCAGCCCCCTACAGGGAAATGGAAACACCATATATTTT.

The rearrangement joins TRBV7-9 to TRBJ2-1, with TRBD2 matching over 8 bases. This CDR3 region has 16 residues. CDR1 is SEHNR, CDR2 FQNEAQ, per germline (reference sequence). The V gene end was trimmed by 5 bases and the J gene end by 4 bases; junction bases not matched to a gene: 10. CDR3 residues: CASSNTMTSEYNEQFF. The CDR3 nucleotides read TGTGCCAGCAGCAATACCATGACTAGCGAGTACAATGAGCAGTTCTTC.

The chain recombines TRBV4-3 with TRBJ2-7, with a weak D call TRBD2 (6 bases). The V gene's germline CDR1 is LGHNA and CDR2 YSLEER. There are 16 residues in the CDR3. V was cut by 3 bases and J by 3 bases, with 18 bases left in between. CDR3 in amino acids: CASSQDVGGRSYEQYF. CDR3 nucleotide sequence: TGCGCCAGCAGCCAGGACGTCGGGGGAAGAAGCTACGAGCAGTACTTC.

This chain connects TRBV5-6 to TRBJ1-3; TRBD1 is a possible D gene (5 bases). The CDR3 consists of 14 residues. CDR1 and CDR2 from the germline V gene are SGHDT and YYEEEE. V dropped 1 base and J dropped 2 bases, with 7 bases sitting between them. The CDR3 protein is CASSLIRAGNTIYF. In DNA, the CDR3 is TGTGCCAGCAGCTTGATCAGGGCTGGAAACACCATATATTTT.

CDR3 sequence: CASNHRSDLTDTQYF. The DNA for the CDR3 is TGTGCCAGCAACCACCGTAGCGACTTGACAGATACGCAGTATTTT. The chain joins TRBV2 to TRBJ2-3; TRBD2 might be the D (5 bases). The CDR3 sequence is 15 residues long. Germline-derived CDR1 and CDR2 are SNHLY and FYNNEI. The V and J ends lost 7 bases and 3 bases respectively, with 17 bases between them.

The V gene is TRBV29-1, the J gene TRBJ2-3, with D possibly TRBD1 on 6 matching bases. Germline values: CDR1 SQVTM, CDR2 ANQGSEA. The length of the CDR3 is 12 residues. In nucleotides, the CDR3 is TGCACCTTAAAGGGGGACACAGATACGCAGTATTTT. It is translated as CTLKGDTDTQYF.

The V call is TRBV13, the J call TRBJ2-7, with TRBD2 identical over 9 bases. Trimming took 4 bases from V and 3 from J; bases not matched to a gene: 4. This CDR3 has 14 residues. The germline CDR1 and CDR2 sequences are PRHDT and FYEKMQ (reference sequence). In DNA form, the CDR3 reads TGTGCCAGCAGCTATAGCGGGAGAAACTACGAGCAGTACTTC. It encodes CASSYSGRNYEQYF.

The rearrangement joins TRBV7-9 to TRBJ2-3; D perhaps matches TRBD2 (7 bases). There are 15 residues in the CDR3. Per germline, CDR1 SEHNR and CDR2 FQNEAQ (reference sequence). Trimming pared 0 bases from V and 3 bases from J, leaving 10 bases between. The DNA for the CDR3 is TGTGCCAGCAGCTTAGCGGGGGGGGCGACAGATACGCAGTATTTT. It yields the protein CASSLAGGATDTQYF.

The J gene is TRBJ1-1, the V gene TRBV4-1; 8 bases fit TRBD1. Germline V gene sequence: CDR1 MGHRA, CDR2 YSYEKL. V trimming: 3 bases; J trimming: 11 bases; junction bases outside the gene matches: 8. The CDR3 consists of 13 residues. The CDR3: CASSQQGALKAFF. CDR3 nucleotides: TGCGCCAGCAGCCAGCAGGGGGCACTCAAGGCTTTCTTT.

The chain couples TRBV19 to TRBJ2-1; D may be TRBD2 (5 bases). Germline V gene lookup returns CDR1 LNHDA and CDR2 SQIVND (reference sequence). V was trimmed by 5 bases and J by 4 bases, leaving 15 bases between them. CDR3 length: 15 residues. CDR3 sequence: CASSLRVGPYNEQFF. In nucleotides, the CDR3 is TGTGCCAGTAGTCTGCGGGTTGGACCATACAATGAGCAGTTCTTC. Variable domain in full (rest from reference TRBV19 and TRBJ2-1): DGGITQSPKYLFRKEGQNVTLSCEQNLNHDAMYWYRQDPGQGLRLIYYSQIVNDFQKGDIAEGYSVSREKKESFPLTVTSAQKNPTAFYLCASSLRVGPYNEQFFGPGTRLTVL.